The clone carrying this T cell receptor (beta chain) came up once. Its cognate antigen is unknown. From the PCR reads, TCRdb called clonotypes with MiXCR, one entry per CDR3 protein. Here the sample spans roughly 320,000 distinct CDR3 sequences, 24% being singletons. Naive CD8 library inputs spanned roughly 20,000 to 1,100,000 sorted cells and 10%, 30% or 50% RNA. These data come from a study of molecular identifiers for immune sequencing clone quantification. Turning to the study itself: Naive CD8 cell RNA, from around 20,000 or 100,000 cells, was split five ways in replicates, with four sequenced. Study-wide findings and caveats: Spiked Jurkat TCR RNA originating from one cell could reportedly be identified amid one million naive cells. Over 97% of effector molecules, but under 1% in naive cells, were held by clones with more than 20 RNA copies.

CDR1 is DFQATT and CDR2 is SNEGSKA in the germline V gene (reference sequence). This CDR3 is 14 amino acids long. Trimming cost V 7 bases and J 2 bases, with 16 bases left between them. Source material: naive CD8+ T cells from blood, with Jurkat cell RNA spiked in. Subset given: FACS-sorted CD8+CD4-CCR7+CD45RA+ naive T cells. This sequence was found in a human donor in good health. Some libraries in this study had Jurkat cell RNA spiked in. The V and J genes are TRBV20-1 and TRBJ2-3, with D tentatively TRBD2 (7 bases). The CDR3 loop is CSVEGGEFTDTQYF. The CDR3 DNA follows: TGCAGTGTGGAGGGGGGGGAATTCACAGATACGCAGTATTTT.